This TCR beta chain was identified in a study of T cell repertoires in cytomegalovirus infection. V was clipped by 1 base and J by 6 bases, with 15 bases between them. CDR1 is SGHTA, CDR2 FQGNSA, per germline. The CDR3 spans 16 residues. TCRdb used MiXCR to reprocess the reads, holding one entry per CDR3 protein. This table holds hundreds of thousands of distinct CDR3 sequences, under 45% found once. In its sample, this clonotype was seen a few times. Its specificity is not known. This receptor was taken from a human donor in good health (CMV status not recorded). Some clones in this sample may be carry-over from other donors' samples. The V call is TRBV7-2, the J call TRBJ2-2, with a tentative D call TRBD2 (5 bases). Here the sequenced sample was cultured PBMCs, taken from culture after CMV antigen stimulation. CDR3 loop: CASSLVASIAAGELFF. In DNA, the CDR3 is TGTGCCAGCAGCTTAGTGGCTAGCATTGCAGCCGGGGAGCTGTTTTTT. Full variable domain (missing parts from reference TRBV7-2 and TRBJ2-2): GAGVSQSPSNKVTEKGKDVELRCDPISGHTALYWYRQSLGQGLEFLIYFQGNSAPDKSGLPSDRFSAERTGGSVSTLTIQRTQQEDSAVYLCASSLVASIAAGELFFGEGSRLTVL.